The TCR beta chain under discussion was sequenced for a study of blood T cell repertoires in COVID-19. Study information: Sources were T cells, B-cell-depleted T cells, or PBMCs; the material itself was cDNA or gDNA.

As processed by the authors: It was from reference gene primer amplification that nucleated cell counts were estimated. TCRdb's table, derived via immunoSEQ multiplex PCR, lists solely in-frame clones and lacks some. Clone size and the V and J calls come from that table; the DNA yielded D and trimming. In the table there are about 260,000 clones, under 90% of which are singletons. Donors were grouped by their self-reported clinical history. CDR1 is MDHEN, CDR2 SYDVKM, per germline. CDR3 length equals 14 residues. The V end lost 3 bases, the J end lost 0 bases, and 6 bases lay between the germline ends.

The source is a man aged 25-45 years with acute COVID-19. Sequencing was carried out using PBMCs or T cells enriched from blood (not recorded which). V gene TRBV28 combines with J gene TRBJ2-1; D may be TRBD1 (5 bases). The CDR3: CASSLQGSYNEQFF. The CDR3 nucleotides are TGTGCCAGCAGTTTGCAGGGCTCCTACAATGAGCAGTTCTTC.